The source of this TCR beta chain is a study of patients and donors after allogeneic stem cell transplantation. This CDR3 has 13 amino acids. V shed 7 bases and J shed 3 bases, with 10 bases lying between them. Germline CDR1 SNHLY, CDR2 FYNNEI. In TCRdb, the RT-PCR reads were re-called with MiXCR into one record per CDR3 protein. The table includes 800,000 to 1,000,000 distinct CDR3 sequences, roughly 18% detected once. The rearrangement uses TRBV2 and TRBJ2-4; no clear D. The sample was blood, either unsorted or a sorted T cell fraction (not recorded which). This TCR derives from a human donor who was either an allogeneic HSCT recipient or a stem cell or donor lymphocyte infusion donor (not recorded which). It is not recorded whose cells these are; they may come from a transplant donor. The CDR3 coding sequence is TGTGCCAGCACAGGCTTAGGCAAAAACATTCAGTACTTC. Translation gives CASTGLGKNIQYF.